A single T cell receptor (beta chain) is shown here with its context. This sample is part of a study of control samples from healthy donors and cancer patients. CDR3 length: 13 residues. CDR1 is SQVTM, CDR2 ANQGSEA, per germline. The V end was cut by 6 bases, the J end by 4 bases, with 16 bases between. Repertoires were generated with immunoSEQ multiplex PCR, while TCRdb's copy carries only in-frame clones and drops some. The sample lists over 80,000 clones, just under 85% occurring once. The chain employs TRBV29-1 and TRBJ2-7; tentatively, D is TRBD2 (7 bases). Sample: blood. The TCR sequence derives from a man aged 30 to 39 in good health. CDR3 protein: CSVGSRGLYEQYF. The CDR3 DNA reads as TGCAGCGTGGGATCCAGGGGACTATACGAGCAGTACTTC.